The 18 T cell receptor beta chains given below trace back to one sample, sequenced in a study of human T cells and chemical hapten exposure. Time point reported: patch test 1, 2 weeks after DPC sensitization. The treatment denotes: therapeutic diphenylcyclopropenone sensitization with weekly scalp DPC. One entry per CDR3 protein, called by TCRdb with MiXCR from the RACE reads. The data contain tens of thousands of distinct CDR3 sequences, around 30% of them singletons. Sequencing used whole blood, obtained in connection with sensitization to the hapten diphenylcyclopropenone (DPC). These receptors were obtained from a man in his forties with alopecia areata. Some clones in this sample may be carry-over from other donors' samples.

This clonotype has a handful of counts. Mismatch with germline at one junction end may stem from a read error. The V gene is TRBV29-1, the J gene TRBJ2-1; 8 bases fit TRBD2. In germline, CDR1 is SQVTM, CDR2 ANQGSEA. The CDR3 sequence is 16 residues long. The CDR3: CSVEDIAGNSYNEQFF. CDR3 nucleotides: TGCAGCGTCGAAGATATAGCGGGAAACTCCTACAATGAGCAGTTCTTC.

This clonotype was seen more than once but under ten times. The genes are TRBV7-9 and TRBJ1-5; tentatively, D is TRBD1 (5 bases). This CDR3 spans 13 amino acids. The V end lost 9 bases, the J end lost 0 bases, and 9 bases lay between the germline ends. Germline V lookup: CDR1 SEHNR, CDR2 FQNEAQ (reference sequence). The CDR3 nucleotides read TGTGCCAGTTCAGGGTCTAGCAATCAGCCCCAGCATTTT. Protein: CASSGSSNQPQHF.

The genes are TRBV6-5 and TRBJ1-1; D gene unclear. V lost 10 bases and J lost 5, with 11 bases in between. CDR1 is MNHEY and CDR2 is SVGAGI in the germline V gene. This CDR3 is built from 11 residues. The CDR3 DNA reads TGTGCCACGACGGCGGGGACTGAAGCTTTCTTT. Amino acids: CATTAGTEAFF.

This clonotype was observed at least ten times. V is TRBV6-2 or TRBV6-3 and J is TRBJ2-1, with TRBD2 matching 7 bases. Germline V gene sequence: CDR1 MNHEY, CDR2 SVGEGT. The CDR3 has 14 amino acids. The V and J ends lost 2 bases and 14 bases, in that order; junction bases with no gene match: 12. CDR3 amino acids: CASSYGVGGSVKFF. The CDR3, as DNA: TGTGCCAGCAGTTACGGTGTCGGGGGGTCCGTGAAGTTCTTC.

The V gene is TRBV2, the J gene TRBJ2-1; 8 nucleotides agree with TRBD1. CDR1 is SNHLY, CDR2 FYNNEI, per germline. Trimming cost V 6 bases and J 6 bases; bases outside gene matches: 4. The CDR3 is 13 amino acids. This chain's CDR3 is CASRGTGGNEQFF. The CDR3 bases are TGTGCCAGCAGGGGAACAGGGGGCAATGAGCAGTTCTTC.

A few counts support this clonotype. The rearrangement links TRBV20-1 to TRBJ2-7, with 9 bases fitting TRBD2. The CDR3 has 13 residues. The ends lost 5 bases at V and 4 bases at J; junction bases unmatched: 6. The germline gives CDR1 DFQATT, CDR2 SNEGSKA (reference sequence). The CDR3 coding sequence is TGCAGTGCTTGGACCAGCGGGAGGTACGAGCAGTACTTC. Amino acid sequence: CSAWTSGRYEQYF.

The chain combines TRBV18 with TRBJ1-6; D uncertain. CDR3 length equals 15 residues. Germline-derived CDR1 and CDR2 are KGHSH and LQKENI. Between the trimmed V and J ends, which lost 3 bases and 7 bases, there was a span of 13 bases. As DNA, the CDR3 is TGTGCCAGCTCACCGGCAGAGCAAAGAAATTCACCCCTCCACTTT. Its protein product is CASSPAEQRNSPLHF.

This clonotype was counted only a few times. DNA for the CDR3: TGTGCCAGCAGCTCCGCGGGACAGGGCTACAATGAGCAGTTCTTC. Its translation is CASSSAGQGYNEQFF. The rearrangement links TRBV7-3 to TRBJ2-1; TRBD1 matches 9 bases. Germline V gives CDR1 SGHTA, CDR2 FQGTGA. The CDR3 consists of 15 residues. With V trimmed by 4 bases and J by 3 bases, 4 bases remained unmatched.

V gene TRBV5-8 combines with J gene TRBJ2-5, with 7 bases lining up with TRBD2. The CDR3 has 15 amino acids. The V segment lost 4 bases and the J segment 2 bases; nucleotides outside the gene matches: 8. The germline gives CDR1 SGHTS, CDR2 YDEGEE. The CDR3 region has the DNA TGTGCCAGCAGCCCCGGACTAGAGATTCAAGAGACCCAGTACTTC. Amino acids: CASSPGLEIQETQYF. Supplemented by reference TRBV5-8 and TRBJ2-5, the full variable domain reads EAGVTQSPTHLIKTRGQQATLRCSPISGHTSVYWYQQALGLGLQFLLWYDEGEERNRGNFPPRFSGRQFPNYSSELNVNALELEDSALYLCASSPGLEIQETQYFGPGTRLLVL.

This chain links TRBV3-1 with TRBJ2-7; 9 bases map to TRBD2. The germline gives CDR1 LGHDT, CDR2 YNNKEL (reference sequence). The CDR3 covers 14 residues. Trimming at V came to 5 bases and at J to 0 bases, leaving 2 bases not matched to a gene. The CDR3 coding sequence is TGTGCCAGCAGCTTAGCGGGAGCCTCCTACGAGCAGTACTTC. It translates to CASSLAGASYEQYF.

This sequence joins TRBV18 and TRBJ2-3, with D possibly being TRBD2 (6 bases). This CDR3 is built from 14 residues. Per the germline V gene, CDR1 is KGHSH and CDR2 is LQKENI. V shed 2 bases and J shed 3 bases, with 9 bases lying between them. The CDR3 bases are TGTGCCAGCTCACCATCGGGGGTGACAGATACGCAGTATTTT. Protein: CASSPSGVTDTQYF.

This chain uses TRBV20-1 with TRBJ1-2; possibly TRBD1 for D (5 bases). The CDR3 runs to 18 residues. The germline V gene has CDR1 DFQATT and CDR2 SNEGSKA (reference sequence). The V end was cut by 0 bases, the J end by 5 bases, with 25 bases between. CDR3 protein: CSARETEGIGGRRYGYTF. CDR3 DNA sequence: TGCAGTGCTAGAGAGACCGAAGGGATTGGGGGAAGGAGATATGGCTACACCTTC.

This clonotype has only a few counts. A read error may account for a junction end that differs from germline. This chain joins TRBV7-9 and TRBJ2-1; TRBD2 matches 15 bases. The CDR3 loop spans 16 amino acids. The germline gives CDR1 SEHNR, CDR2 FQNEAQ (reference sequence). The CDR3 protein is CASSLVEGLAGGRIKF. CDR3 nucleotides: TGTGCCAGCAGCTTAGTAGAGGGACTAGCGGGAGGCCGCATTAAATTC.

This clonotype has a handful of counts. The CDR3 here is CASSVGGEDEQFF. CDR3 coding DNA: TGTGCCAGCAGCGTAGGGGGGGAGGATGAGCAGTTCTTC. The V and J genes are TRBV9 and TRBJ2-1; perhaps TRBD2 as D (6 bases). V was trimmed by 0 bases and J by 8 bases, leaving 9 bases between them. Germline V CDR1 and CDR2: SGDLS, YYNGEE. This CDR3 comprises 13 residues. The full variable domain, with the rest looked up from reference TRBV9 and TRBJ2-1, is DSGVTQTPKHLITATGQRVTLRCSPRSGDLSVYWYQQSLDQGLQFLIQYYNGEERAKGNILERFSAQQFPDLHSELNLSSLELGDSALYFCASSVGGEDEQFFGPGTRLTVL.

This clonotype has just a few counts. This chain joins TRBV20-1 and TRBJ2-3; weak D call: TRBD1 (5 bases). Trimming shortened V by 3 bases and J by 3 bases, and 22 bases separated the two germline ends. CDR1 is DFQATT, CDR2 SNEGSKA, per germline (reference sequence). The CDR3 extends over 17 amino acids. The chain's CDR3 is CSASETGGRATTDTQYF. CDR3 in DNA: TGCAGTGCTAGTGAAACGGGCGGCAGGGCCACAACAGATACGCAGTATTTT.

As concerns this clonotype: The junction shows a germline mismatch at one end, possibly a read error. V gene TRBV27 combines with J gene TRBJ2-2; possible D gene TRBD2, 5 bases. CDR1 and CDR2 (germline): MNHEY, SMNVEV (reference sequence). CDR3 length equals 14 residues. As DNA, the CDR3 is TGTGCCAGCAGTTCCCAGACCCGTGCCGGGGAGCAGTTTTTT. Encoded protein: CASSSQTRAGEQFF.

This chain links TRBV24-1 with TRBJ2-1, with 8 bases aligning to TRBD1. V shed 9 bases, J shed 0 bases, and the junction held 9 bases outside the gene matches. The CDR3 length is 16 residues. Germline CDR1 is KGHDR and CDR2 is SFDVKD. This CDR3 is CATSTRDRSSYNEQFF. CDR3 in DNA: TGTGCCACCTCTACCCGGGACAGGAGCTCCTACAATGAGCAGTTCTTC.

This clonotype was recorded a few times. CDR3 amino acids: CASSLPGGDEQYF. The CDR3 nucleotides are TGCGCCAGCAGTTTACCGGGAGGGGACGAGCAGTACTTC. V is TRBV10-1 and J is TRBJ2-7; 8 bases map to TRBD2. V lost 5 bases to trimming and J lost 5 bases; unmatched junction nucleotides: 5. The CDR3 spans 13 residues. CDR1 WNHNN and CDR2 SYGVQD come from the germline V gene (reference sequence).